The clone carrying this T cell receptor (beta chain) showed up just once. Its antigen is unknown. This entry comes from a study of shared clonotypes between healthy human individuals. Study as a whole: Donor composition was two women and a few men, aged 18 to 49.

The germline CDR1 and CDR2 sequences are SGHNT and YYREEE (reference sequence). The J segment lost 5 bases and the V segment lost 0 bases, leaving 3 bases of the junction unmatched. This CDR3 has 15 amino acids. General study points: Clonotype sharing among the donors was expected to vary with sequencing depth.

Authors' analysis steps: Filtering differed for immunoSEQ, which gave only junction sequences without quality scores. Using immunoSEQ multiplex PCR, the repertoire was profiled, and TCRdb retains in-frame clones only, with some absent. V, J and clone size were drawn from that table, and D and trimming were deduced from the DNA. The sample lists about 480,000 clones, less than 85% seen once, with under 15% in the top ten. Each unsorted sample relied on roughly 90 million PBMCs as its source of genomic DNA. V usage is TRBV5-4 and J usage is TRBJ2-3; 10 nucleotides match TRBD1. Sequenced sample: PBMCs. This clonotype originated in a woman aged 40 to 50 in good health. Some clones in this sample may be carry-over from other donors' samples. In DNA, the CDR3 is TGTGCCAGCAGCTTGGGGGACAGGGGTTTAGATACGCAGTATTTT. This sequence encodes CASSLGDRGLDTQYF.